The rows below give T cell receptor beta chains drawn from one sample of a study of shared clonotypes between healthy human individuals. The table came from immunoSEQ multiplex PCR; TCRdb's copy has only in-frame clones and leaves some out. The data hold roughly 650,000 clones, with around 97% observed a single time. The sequenced sample consisted of naive CD4+ T cells sorted from blood. The source of these receptors is a woman aged 30 to 39 in good health. Each CDR3 is given with its conserved first and last residue. D genes are given only for firm matches. Rows may omit the clone size; those that give it use once, few, many or a size class.

clone_size: NA; d_call: NA; v_call: TRBV28; j_call: TRBJ1-1; cdr3_aa: CASSIPGVSTEAFF; cdr3_nt: TGTGCCAGCAGTATCCCTGGGGTTAGCACTGAAGCTTTCTTT
clone_size: NA; d_call: TRBD2; v_call: TRBV6-4; j_call: TRBJ2-1; cdr3_aa: CASSDLGSGAGGRYNEQFF; cdr3_nt: TGTGCCAGCAGTGATTTGGGGTCCGGTGCGGGAGGGCGATACAATGAGCAGTTCTTC
clone_size: NA; d_call: TRBD1; v_call: TRBV19; j_call: TRBJ2-3; cdr3_aa: CASSRQGARGTDTQYF; cdr3_nt: TGTGCCAGTAGTCGACAGGGGGCGCGGGGCACAGATACGCAGTATTTT
clone_size: NA; d_call: NA; v_call: TRBV7-3; j_call: TRBJ2-6; cdr3_aa: CASSIGGTAGANVLTF; cdr3_nt: TGTGCCAGCAGCATCGGGGGAACAGCTGGGGCCAACGTCCTGACTTTC
clone_size: NA; d_call: NA; v_call: TRBV5-4; j_call: TRBJ2-7; cdr3_aa: CASSPSPQGISYEQYF; cdr3_nt: TGTGCCAGCAGCCCGTCCCCGCAGGGGATCTCCTACGAGCAGTACTTC
clone_size: NA; d_call: NA; v_call: TRBV6-1; j_call: TRBJ1-4; cdr3_aa: CASSARGLAGEKLFF; cdr3_nt: TGTGCCAGCAGTGCTCGGGGCCTAGCGGGTGAAAAACTGTTTTTT
clone_size: NA; d_call: NA; v_call: TRBV25-1; j_call: TRBJ1-5; cdr3_aa: CASREGNQPQHF; cdr3_nt: TGTGCCAGCCGGGAGGGAAATCAGCCCCAGCATTTT
clone_size: NA; d_call: TRBD1; v_call: TRBV5-4; j_call: TRBJ1-1; cdr3_aa: CASSLVPRDSEAFF; cdr3_nt: TGTGCCAGCAGCTTGGTTCCCCGGGACAGCGAAGCTTTCTTT
clone_size: NA; d_call: NA; v_call: TRBV23-1; j_call: TRBJ2-1; cdr3_aa: CASSQSTQELNSTSRSYNEQFF; cdr3_nt: TGCGCCAGCAGTCAATCGACGCAGGAGCTGAATAGTACTAGCCGCTCCTACAATGAGCAGTTCTTC
clone_size: NA; d_call: TRBD2; v_call: TRBV5-4; j_call: TRBJ2-3; cdr3_aa: CASSPPSGGPSTDTQYF; cdr3_nt: TGTGCCAGCAGCCCCCCGAGCGGGGGACCTAGCACAGATACGCAGTATTTT
clone_size: once; d_call: NA; v_call: TRBV7-8; j_call: TRBJ2-7; cdr3_aa: CASSGRTSYEQYF; cdr3_nt: TGTGCCAGCAGCGGACGGACCTCCTACGAGCAGTACTTC
clone_size: NA; d_call: NA; v_call: TRBV28; j_call: TRBJ1-1; cdr3_aa: CAVLNTENTEAFF; cdr3_nt: TGTGCCGTACTGAATACAGAGAACACTGAAGCTTTCTTT
clone_size: once; d_call: TRBD1; v_call: TRBV6-5; j_call: TRBJ2-5; cdr3_aa: CASSYGAGGQETQYF; cdr3_nt: TGTGCCAGCAGTTACGGGGCAGGGGGACAAGAGACCCAGTACTTC
clone_size: NA; d_call: NA; v_call: TRBV6-6; j_call: TRBJ1-2; cdr3_aa: CASSADVRTARGGYTF; cdr3_nt: TGTGCCAGCAGTGCAGACGTGCGCACCGCTAGGGGTGGCTACACCTTC
clone_size: NA; d_call: TRBD2; v_call: TRBV5-1; j_call: TRBJ2-3; cdr3_aa: CASSSRGGVTSGVGDTQYF; cdr3_nt: TGCGCCAGCAGCTCCCGTGGTGGGGTTACTAGCGGGGTAGGCGATACGCAGTATTTT
clone_size: NA; d_call: NA; v_call: TRBV5-1; j_call: TRBJ2-7; cdr3_aa: CASRQRTESSYEQYF; cdr3_nt: TGCGCCAGCAGACAACGGACAGAAAGCTCCTACGAGCAGTACTTC
clone_size: NA; d_call: NA; v_call: TRBV2; j_call: TRBJ2-1; cdr3_aa: CASSVNRGGLVSYNEQFF; cdr3_nt: TGTGCCAGCAGTGTGAACAGGGGTGGACTAGTTTCCTACAATGAGCAGTTCTTC
clone_size: NA; d_call: TRBD2; v_call: TRBV11-2; j_call: TRBJ2-5; cdr3_aa: CASSLQAGGTDETQYF; cdr3_nt: TGTGCCAGCAGCTTACAAGCGGGAGGGACCGACGAGACCCAGTACTTC
clone_size: NA; d_call: TRBD1; v_call: TRBV4-2; j_call: TRBJ1-2; cdr3_aa: CASSSIRTGGLGYTF; cdr3_nt: TGTGCCAGCAGCTCAATTAGGACAGGGGGCTTGGGCTACACCTTC
clone_size: NA; d_call: NA; v_call: TRBV5-1; j_call: TRBJ1-4; cdr3_aa: CASSLAAGSNEKLFF; cdr3_nt: TGCGCCAGCAGCTTGGCCGCTGGATCTAATGAAAAACTGTTTTTT
clone_size: NA; d_call: NA; v_call: TRBV7-6; j_call: TRBJ2-1; cdr3_aa: CASSLYPGRQNEQFF; cdr3_nt: TGTGCCAGCAGCTTATACCCGGGCCGGCAGAATGAGCAGTTCTTC
clone_size: NA; d_call: TRBD2; v_call: TRBV5-4; j_call: TRBJ2-1; cdr3_aa: CASSLMREGPSEQFF; cdr3_nt: TGTGCCAGCAGCTTGATGCGGGAGGGCCCCTCTGAGCAGTTCTTC
clone_size: NA; d_call: NA; v_call: TRBV5-4; j_call: TRBJ2-2; cdr3_aa: CASSLSGGELFF; cdr3_nt: TGTGCCAGCAGCTTGTCGGGTGGGGAGCTGTTTTTT
clone_size: NA; d_call: TRBD1; v_call: TRBV5-4; j_call: TRBJ2-7; cdr3_aa: CASSPRGQGPYEQYF; cdr3_nt: TGTGCCAGCAGCCCCCGGGGACAGGGCCCCTACGAGCAGTACTTC
clone_size: once; d_call: NA; v_call: TRBV4-1; j_call: TRBJ1-4; cdr3_aa: CASSHAQGANEKLFF; cdr3_nt: TGCGCCAGCAGCCACGCACAGGGAGCTAATGAAAAACTGTTTTTT
clone_size: NA; d_call: NA; v_call: TRBV6-5; j_call: TRBJ1-5; cdr3_aa: CASSYSGDSNQPQHF; cdr3_nt: TGTGCCAGCAGTTACTCTGGGGATAGCAATCAGCCCCAGCATTTT
clone_size: NA; d_call: NA; v_call: TRBV4-2; j_call: TRBJ1-5; cdr3_aa: CASSLGDSNQPQHF; cdr3_nt: TGTGCCAGCAGCCTAGGCGATAGCAATCAGCCCCAGCATTTT
clone_size: once; d_call: NA; v_call: TRBV4-1; j_call: TRBJ2-7; cdr3_aa: CASSHPARAREQYF; cdr3_nt: TGCGCCAGCAGCCATCCAGCCCGGGCTCGGGAGCAGTACTTC
clone_size: NA; d_call: NA; v_call: TRBV7-7; j_call: TRBJ2-1; cdr3_aa: CASSSSLGNEQFF; cdr3_nt: TGTGCCAGCAGCTCAAGCCTAGGCAATGAGCAGTTCTTC
clone_size: NA; d_call: NA; v_call: TRBV2; j_call: TRBJ2-7; cdr3_aa: CASSGPPSGKQYF; cdr3_nt: TGTGCCAGCAGTGGCCCCCCCTCGGGAAAGCAGTACTTC
clone_size: NA; d_call: TRBD2; v_call: TRBV6-5; j_call: TRBJ2-1; cdr3_aa: CATGLAGAGEQFF; cdr3_nt: TGTGCCACCGGACTAGCGGGAGCGGGTGAGCAGTTCTTC
clone_size: NA; d_call: TRBD1; v_call: TRBV28; j_call: TRBJ1-2; cdr3_aa: CASRGQGDGYTF; cdr3_nt: TGTGCCAGCAGAGGACAGGGTGATGGCTACACCTTC
clone_size: NA; d_call: NA; v_call: TRBV10-2; j_call: TRBJ1-5; cdr3_aa: CASSTGGRTQPQHF; cdr3_nt: TGCGCCAGCAGTACGGGGGGGCGCACTCAGCCCCAGCATTTT
clone_size: NA; d_call: NA; v_call: TRBV29-1; j_call: TRBJ1-2; cdr3_aa: CSAKGVYGYTF; cdr3_nt: TGCAGCGCCAAGGGGGTCTATGGCTACACCTTC
clone_size: NA; d_call: NA; v_call: TRBV29-1; j_call: TRBJ2-5; cdr3_aa: CSAEDGRETQYF; cdr3_nt: TGCAGCGCCGAGGATGGTCGGGAGACCCAGTACTTC
clone_size: NA; d_call: TRBD1; v_call: TRBV9; j_call: TRBJ1-1; cdr3_aa: CASSVINPGQGNTEAFF; cdr3_nt: TGTGCCAGCAGCGTAATCAACCCTGGACAGGGGAACACTGAAGCTTTCTTT
clone_size: NA; d_call: TRBD1; v_call: TRBV27; j_call: TRBJ1-1; cdr3_aa: CASSPDRVRTEAFF; cdr3_nt: TGTGCCAGCAGTCCGGACAGGGTACGGACTGAAGCTTTCTTT
clone_size: NA; d_call: TRBD1; v_call: TRBV2; j_call: TRBJ2-5; cdr3_aa: CASRVGTGVETQYF; cdr3_nt: TGTGCCAGCAGGGTTGGGACAGGGGTAGAGACCCAGTACTTC
clone_size: NA; d_call: NA; v_call: TRBV28; j_call: TRBJ2-7; cdr3_aa: CASSLTGSYEQYF; cdr3_nt: TGTGCCAGCAGTTTAACCGGGAGCTACGAGCAGTACTTC
clone_size: NA; d_call: NA; v_call: TRBV4-1; j_call: TRBJ2-5; cdr3_aa: CASSQDRLRVETQYF; cdr3_nt: TGCGCCAGCAGCCAAGATCGATTGAGGGTCGAGACCCAGTACTTC
clone_size: NA; d_call: NA; v_call: TRBV30; j_call: TRBJ1-5; cdr3_aa: CAWRATLGEAQHF; cdr3_nt: TGTGCCTGGAGGGCAACTCTGGGAGAGGCCCAGCATTTT
clone_size: NA; d_call: TRBD2; v_call: TRBV28; j_call: TRBJ2-7; cdr3_aa: CASPGGLAGVLGYEQYF; cdr3_nt: TGTGCCAGCCCCGGGGGGCTAGCGGGAGTATTGGGCTACGAGCAGTACTTC